The present T cell receptor (beta chain) was sequenced within a study of blood T cell repertoires in COVID-19. Looking at the study overall: T cells, B-cell-depleted T cells, or PBMCs provided the cDNA or gDNA that served as material.

The V gene's germline CDR1 is MNHNS and CDR2 SASEGT. The CDR3 loop spans 15 amino acids. J gave up 2 bases and V 3 bases, and 5 bases lay outside the gene matches. In the original workflow: Scientists estimated how many nucleated cells there were by amplifying reference gene primers. Assay: immunoSEQ multiplex PCR; the TCRdb copy retains only in-frame clones and omits some. V and J calls and clone size follow that table, whereas D and trimming were derived from the DNA. The sample holds fewer than 40,000 clones, 85% seen once. This TCR was sampled from a human donor in a cohort sampled during active COVID-19. Specimen: peripheral blood. J is TRBJ2-3 and V is TRBV6-1, with 7 positions matching TRBD1. The CDR3 loop is CASSEDRLNTDTQYF. CDR3 DNA sequence: TGTGCCAGCAGTGAGGACAGGCTGAACACAGATACGCAGTATTTT.